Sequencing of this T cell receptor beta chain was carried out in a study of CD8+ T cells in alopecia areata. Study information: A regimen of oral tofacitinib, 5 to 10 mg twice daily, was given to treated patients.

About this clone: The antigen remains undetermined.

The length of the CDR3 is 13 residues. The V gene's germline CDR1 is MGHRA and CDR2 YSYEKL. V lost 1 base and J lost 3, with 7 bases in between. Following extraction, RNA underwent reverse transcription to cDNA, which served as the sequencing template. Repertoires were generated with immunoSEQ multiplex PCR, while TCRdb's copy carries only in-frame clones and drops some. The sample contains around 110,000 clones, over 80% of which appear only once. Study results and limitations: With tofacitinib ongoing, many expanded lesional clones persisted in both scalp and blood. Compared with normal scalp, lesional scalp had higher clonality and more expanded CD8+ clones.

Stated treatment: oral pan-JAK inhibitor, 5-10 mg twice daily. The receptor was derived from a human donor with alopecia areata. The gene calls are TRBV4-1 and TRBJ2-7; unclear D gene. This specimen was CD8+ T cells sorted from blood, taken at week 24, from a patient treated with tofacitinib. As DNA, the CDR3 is TGCGCCAGCAGCCAAGGTATTAACTACGAGCAGTACTTC. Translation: CASSQGINYEQYF.